These 23 T cell receptor beta chains originate from one sample sequenced in a study of blood T cell repertoires in COVID-19. Clones were sequenced by immunoSEQ multiplex PCR, and TCRdb holds only the in-frame ones, with some missing. The table lists 350,000 to 450,000 clones, approximately 89% of them singletons. The sample was peripheral blood. The receptor set was obtained from a woman between 35 and 50 years old with COVID-19, enrolled during active disease.

J is TRBJ1-2 and V is TRBV2; 11 nucleotides align to TRBD1. The CDR3 covers 17 residues. Germline CDR1 and CDR2: SNHLY and FYNNEI. Losses at the gene ends were 3 bases for V and 4 bases for J; bases not matched to a gene: 10. CDR3 in amino acids: CASSDLGTGGLSYGYTF. The CDR3 DNA reads as TGTGCCAGCAGTGATCTAGGGACAGGGGGTTTGAGCTATGGCTACACCTTC.

In this sample, this clone turned up once. V is TRBV19 and J is TRBJ1-1; no reliable D call. Germline V gives CDR1 LNHDA, CDR2 SQIVND (reference sequence). The CDR3 length is 15 residues. V dropped 4 bases and J dropped 4 bases, with 16 bases sitting between them. CDR3 in DNA: TGTGCCAGTAGTAATGGCAGGCTACCCGCCACTGAAGCTTTCTTT. It is translated as CASSNGRLPATEAFF.

Details on this clone: Given a much more abundant clone one base away, this may be a read error. V usage is TRBV28 and J usage is TRBJ1-2; tentative D call: TRBD1 (6 bases). The CDR3 has 12 amino acids. Per the germline V gene, CDR1 is MDHEN and CDR2 is SYDVKM. Trimming shortened V by 6 bases and J by 4 bases, and 9 bases separated the two germline ends. CDR3 sequence (DNA): TGTGCCAGCAGCTCGGACAGCTATGGCTACACCTTC. The encoded protein is CASSSDSYGYTF.

The chain recombines TRBV9 with TRBJ2-3, with 7 nucleotides matching TRBD2. This CDR3 contains 16 residues. J gave up 0 bases and V 3 bases, and 7 bases lay outside the gene matches. Germline loops: CDR1 SGDLS, CDR2 YYNGEE. The CDR3 sequence is CASSARLADSTDTQYF. CDR3 coding DNA: TGTGCCAGCAGCGCCCGACTAGCCGACAGCACAGATACGCAGTATTTT.

The rearrangement joins TRBV9 to TRBJ1-1, with D perhaps TRBD1 (5 bases). The CDR3 spans 15 residues. Germline CDR1 reads SGDLS; CDR2 reads YYNGEE. The germline V and J ends were trimmed by 1 base and 0 bases, with 10 bases remaining between them. CDR3 coding DNA: TGTGCCAGCAGCGTAACGGACAACTTGAACACTGAAGCTTTCTTT. Its protein is CASSVTDNLNTEAFF.

V gene TRBV28 combines with J gene TRBJ1-5, with TRBD1 matching over 8 bases. Trimming cost V 5 bases and J 2 bases; bases outside gene matches: 11. This CDR3 is 17 amino acids long. CDR1 and CDR2 from the germline V gene are MDHEN and SYDVKM. CDR3 nucleotides: TGTGCCAGCAGTCAAGGACAGGGCGGTTGGGGCAATCAGCCCCAGCATTTT. Translation: CASSQGQGGWGNQPQHF.

V usage is TRBV5-4 and J usage is TRBJ1-1, with D possibly matching TRBD1 (6 bases). The CDR3 contains 15 residues. Trimming stripped 0 bases from V and 7 bases from J, with 16 bases between. Germline values: CDR1 SGHNT, CDR2 YYREEE (reference sequence). The CDR3 is CASSLAGVGGLEAFF. In DNA form, the CDR3 reads TGTGCCAGCAGCTTGGCGGGGGTCGGGGGGCTTGAAGCTTTCTTT. Full variable domain (rest looked up from reference TRBV5-4 and TRBJ1-1): ETGVTQSPTHLIKTRGQQVTLRCSSQSGHNTVSWYQQALGQGPQFIFQYYREEENGRGNFPPRFSGLQFPNYSSELNVNALELDDSALYLCASSLAGVGGLEAFFGQGTRLTVV.

The rearrangement joins TRBV7-7 to TRBJ2-5, with 8 bases lining up with TRBD1. Germline CDR1 reads SSHAT; CDR2 reads FNYEAQ (reference sequence). The CDR3 contains 15 residues. The CDR3 protein is CASAPRTGSQETQYF. CDR3 DNA: TGTGCTAGCGCCCCCCGGACAGGGAGTCAAGAGACCCAGTACTTC.

The gene calls are TRBV11-2 and TRBJ2-2, with 7 bases identical to TRBD1. Germline CDR1 is SGHAT and CDR2 is FQNNGV. The CDR3 sequence is 16 residues long. With 5 bases clipped from V and 2 bases from J, the junction kept 8 bases outside the gene matches. CDR3 sequence: CASSPRGTDNTGELFF. The CDR3 nucleotides are TGTGCCAGCAGCCCCAGAGGGACAGACAACACCGGGGAGCTGTTTTTT.

The chain employs TRBV19 and TRBJ2-2, with 8 bases identical to TRBD1. The V and J ends lost 4 bases and 6 bases, in that order; junction bases with no gene match: 7. The CDR3 totals 15 residues. The V gene's germline CDR1 is LNHDA and CDR2 SQIVND (reference sequence). The CDR3 nucleotides are TGTGCCAGTAGTAAGGACAGGGTAGGGGCCGGGGAGCTGTTTTTT. The encoded protein is CASSKDRVGAGELFF.

This clone was seen once. The chain couples TRBV6-5 to TRBJ1-5; no clear D gene. The germline CDR1 and CDR2 sequences are MNHEY and SVGAGI. The CDR3 length is 13 residues. Trimming left V 7 bases short and J 3 bases short, with 10 bases between. CDR3 coding DNA: TGTGCCAGCAAGGGCGACTACAATCAGCCCCAGCATTTT. Translation gives CASKGDYNQPQHF.

V gene TRBV9 combines with J gene TRBJ2-5, with TRBD2 matching 10 bases. Germline values: CDR1 SGDLS, CDR2 YYNGEE. Trimming took 3 bases from V and 5 from J; bases not matched to a gene: 7. The CDR3 is 15 residues long. The CDR3 nucleotides read TGTGCCAGCAGCGCGACTAGCGGGCCGTGGGAGACCCAGTACTTC. It yields the protein CASSATSGPWETQYF.

The genes are TRBV5-1 and TRBJ2-4; weak D call: TRBD1 (6 bases). V was shortened by 1 base and J by 4 bases, with 15 bases between the two germline ends. Germline V gives CDR1 SGHRS, CDR2 YFSETQ. This CDR3 contains 16 residues. The CDR3 spells CASSLSPGDRKNIQYF. The CDR3 DNA reads TGCGCCAGCAGCTTGAGCCCAGGGGATCGTAAAAACATTCAGTACTTC. Drawing the rest from reference TRBV5-1 and TRBJ2-4, the complete variable domain is KAGVTQTPRYLIKTRGQQVTLSCSPISGHRSVSWYQQTPGQGLQFLFEYFSETQRNKGNFPGRFSGRQFSNSRSEMNVSTLELGDSALYLCASSLSPGDRKNIQYFGAGTRLSVL.

The table lists this clone with a few counts. This chain connects TRBV7-3 to TRBJ2-2; the match to TRBD2 covers 12 bases. Germline-derived CDR1 and CDR2 are SGHTA and FQGTGA. The CDR3 is made up of 17 amino acids. The V gene end was trimmed by 0 bases and the J gene end by 6 bases; junction bases not matched to a gene: 5. The CDR3 is CASSLTGLAGGPGELFF. The CDR3 nucleotides read TGTGCCAGCAGCTTAACAGGGCTAGCGGGAGGGCCCGGGGAGCTGTTTTTT.

The chain combines TRBV3-1 (or the pseudogene TRBV3-2) with TRBJ1-2, with 10 bases aligning to TRBD1. Germline V lookup: CDR1 LGHDT, CDR2 YNNKEL (reference sequence). The CDR3 is 16 amino acids. V lost 3 bases to trimming and J lost 2 bases; unmatched junction nucleotides: 6. CDR3 DNA: TGTGCCAGCAGCCATCCCGGGACAGGGGCCAACTATGGCTACACCTTC. This translates into CASSHPGTGANYGYTF.

The V gene is TRBV7-2, the J gene TRBJ2-7; 7 bases fit TRBD2. Germline V CDR1 and CDR2: SGHTA, FQGNSA. The CDR3 spans 17 residues. The V and J ends lost 1 base and 0 bases, in that order; junction bases with no gene match: 9. CDR3 in DNA: TGTGCCAGCAGCTTAGGAATGGCGGGGAGGGTCTCCTACGAGCAGTACTTC. Translating gives CASSLGMAGRVSYEQYF.

This clone was recorded only once. At one end, the junction sequence differs from germline, possibly due to a read error. The rearrangement joins TRBV2 to TRBJ2-3; D gene unclear. CDR1 is SNHLY, CDR2 FYNNEI, per germline. The CDR3 totals 15 residues. The CDR3 protein is CASREDTTSTDTQYF. The CDR3 DNA sequence: TGTGCCAGCAGGGAAGACACTACGAGCACAGATACGCAGTATTTT. Full variable domain (remainder filled in from reference TRBV2 and TRBJ2-3): EPEVTQTPSHQVTQMGQEVILRCVPISNHLYFYWYRQILGQKVEFLVSFYNNEISEKSEIFDDQFSVERPDGSNFTLKIRSTKLEDSAMYFCASREDTTSTDTQYFGPGTRLTVL.

This clone was counted once. This chain uses TRBV5-6 with TRBJ1-2; D is unclear. The CDR3 has 14 amino acids. Trimming took 0 bases from V and 2 from J, leaving 8 bases between them. CDR1 SGHDT and CDR2 YYEEEE come from the germline V gene. The CDR3 protein is CASSLGGLNYGYTF. As DNA, the CDR3 is TGTGCCAGCAGCTTGGGCGGTCTGAACTATGGCTACACCTTC.

This chain joins TRBV4-1 and TRBJ1-1, with D hard to call. Germline values: CDR1 MGHRA, CDR2 YSYEKL. V lost 0 bases to trimming and J lost 1 base, with 6 bases between them. This CDR3 comprises 14 residues. The CDR3 here is CASSQEWANTEAFF. CDR3 DNA sequence: TGCGCCAGCAGCCAAGAATGGGCGAACACTGAAGCTTTCTTT.

This rearrangement joins TRBV5-4 to TRBJ2-5; 7 bases are a match to TRBD1. The CDR3 is made up of 14 amino acids. Trimming at V came to 4 bases and at J to 1 base, leaving 4 bases not matched to a gene. Germline loops: CDR1 SGHNT, CDR2 YYREEE (reference sequence). The CDR3 protein is CASSRGQAQETQYF. CDR3 nucleotides: TGTGCCAGCAGCCGAGGACAGGCCCAAGAGACCCAGTACTTC.

This chain links TRBV12-3 or TRBV12-4 with TRBJ1-1, with unresolved D. V lost 3 bases and J 7 bases, leaving 12 bases between the germline ends. This CDR3 is 13 amino acids long. CDR3 loop: CASSFAETFEAFF. CDR3 in DNA: TGTGCCAGCAGTTTCGCGGAAACTTTTGAAGCTTTCTTT.

The chain joins TRBV6-2 or TRBV6-3 to TRBJ2-7, with 7 nucleotides matching TRBD1. CDR1 and CDR2 (germline): MNHEY, SVGEGT. V dropped 6 bases and J dropped 6; count of bases not matched to a gene: 14. The CDR3 is made up of 15 amino acids. As DNA, the CDR3 is TGTGCCAGCAGCCCCGGAACAGGGGTAATATCCGAGCAGTACTTC. Protein sequence: CASSPGTGVISEQYF.

This clone was recorded a few times. This rearrangement joins TRBV4-3 to TRBJ1-5; the D gene is possibly TRBD1 (6 bases). The germline CDR1 and CDR2 sequences are LGHNA and YSLEER. The CDR3 has 14 amino acids. V shed 1 base and J shed 7 bases, with 11 bases lying between them. CDR3 residues: CASSQAGGAQPQHF. The CDR3 DNA sequence: TGCGCCAGCAGCCAAGCCGGGGGGGCGCAGCCCCAGCATTTT.